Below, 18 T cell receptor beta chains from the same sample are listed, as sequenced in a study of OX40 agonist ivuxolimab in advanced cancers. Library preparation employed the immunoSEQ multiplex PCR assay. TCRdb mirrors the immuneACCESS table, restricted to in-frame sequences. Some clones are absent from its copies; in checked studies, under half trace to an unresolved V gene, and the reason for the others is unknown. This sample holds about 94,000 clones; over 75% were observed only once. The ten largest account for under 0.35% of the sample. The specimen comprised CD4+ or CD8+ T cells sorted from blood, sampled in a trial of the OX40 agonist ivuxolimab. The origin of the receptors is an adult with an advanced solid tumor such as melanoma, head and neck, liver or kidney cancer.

The CDR3 region is CASSPGQDVNGYTF. Here the CDR3 DNA reads TGTGCCAGCAGCCCAGGGCAGGATGTCAATGGCTACACCTTC. V and J are TRBV4-2 and TRBJ1-2; TRBD1 might be the D (5 bases). Trimming removed 4 bases from V and 6 bases from J, with 15 bases in between. The CDR3 extends over 14 amino acids. In germline, CDR1 is LGHNA, CDR2 YNFKEQ.

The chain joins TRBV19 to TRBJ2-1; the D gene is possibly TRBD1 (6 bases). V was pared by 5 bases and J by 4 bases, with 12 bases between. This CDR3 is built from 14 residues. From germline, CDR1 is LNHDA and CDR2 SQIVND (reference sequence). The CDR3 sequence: CASSVRQVYNEQFF. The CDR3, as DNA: TGTGCCAGTAGTGTGAGACAGGTGTACAATGAGCAGTTCTTC. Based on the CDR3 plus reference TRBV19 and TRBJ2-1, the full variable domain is DGGITQSPKYLFRKEGQNVTLSCEQNLNHDAMYWYRQDPGQGLRLIYYSQIVNDFQKGDIAEGYSVSREKKESFPLTVTSAQKNPTAFYLCASSVRQVYNEQFFGPGTRLTVL.

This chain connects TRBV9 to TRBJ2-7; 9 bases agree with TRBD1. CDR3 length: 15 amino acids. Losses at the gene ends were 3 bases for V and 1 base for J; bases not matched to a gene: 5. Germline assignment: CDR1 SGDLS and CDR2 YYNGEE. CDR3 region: CASSAPGTGSYEQYF. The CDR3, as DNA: TGTGCCAGCAGCGCCCCCGGGACAGGGTCCTACGAGCAGTACTTC.

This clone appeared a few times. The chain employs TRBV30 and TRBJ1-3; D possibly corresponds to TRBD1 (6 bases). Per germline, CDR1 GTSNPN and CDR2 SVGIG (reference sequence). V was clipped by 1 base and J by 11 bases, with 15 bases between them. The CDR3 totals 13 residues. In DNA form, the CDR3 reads TGTGCCTGGAGTGGGGGGACATTAAGGGCCATATATTTT. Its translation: CAWSGGTLRAIYF.

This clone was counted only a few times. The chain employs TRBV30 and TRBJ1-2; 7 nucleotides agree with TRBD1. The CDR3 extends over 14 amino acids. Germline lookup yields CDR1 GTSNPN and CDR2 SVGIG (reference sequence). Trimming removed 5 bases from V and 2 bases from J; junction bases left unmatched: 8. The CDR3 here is CAWDRTGVNYGYTF. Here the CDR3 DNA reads TGTGCCTGGGATCGGACAGGAGTAAACTATGGCTACACCTTC.

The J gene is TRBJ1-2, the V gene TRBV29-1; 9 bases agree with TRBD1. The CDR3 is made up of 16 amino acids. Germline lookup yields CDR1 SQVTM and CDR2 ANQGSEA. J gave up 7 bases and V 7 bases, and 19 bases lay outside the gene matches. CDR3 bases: TGCAGCGCTGTCCCGGTGTCCGGACAGGGGAATGGTGGCTACACCTTC. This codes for CSAVPVSGQGNGGYTF. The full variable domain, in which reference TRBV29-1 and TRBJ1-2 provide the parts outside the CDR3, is SAVISQKPSRDICQRGTSLTIQCQVDSQVTMMFWYRQQPGQSLTLIATANQGSEATYESGFVIDKFPISRPNLTFSTLTVSNMSPEDSSIYLCSAVPVSGQGNGGYTFGSGTRLTVV.

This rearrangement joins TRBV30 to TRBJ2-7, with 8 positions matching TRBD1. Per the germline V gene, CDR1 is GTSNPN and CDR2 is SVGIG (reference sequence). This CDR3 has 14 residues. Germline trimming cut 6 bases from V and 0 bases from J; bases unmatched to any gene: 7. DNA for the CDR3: TGTGCCTGTGACAGGACAGGGCGCTCCTACGAGCAGTACTTC. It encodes CACDRTGRSYEQYF.

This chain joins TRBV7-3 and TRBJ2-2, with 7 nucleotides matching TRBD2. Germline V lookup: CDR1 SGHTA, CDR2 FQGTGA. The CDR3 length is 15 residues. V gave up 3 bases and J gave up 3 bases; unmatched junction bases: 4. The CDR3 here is CASSFRGRDTGELFF. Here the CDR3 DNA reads TGTGCCAGCAGCTTTAGAGGGAGGGACACCGGGGAGCTGTTTTTT.

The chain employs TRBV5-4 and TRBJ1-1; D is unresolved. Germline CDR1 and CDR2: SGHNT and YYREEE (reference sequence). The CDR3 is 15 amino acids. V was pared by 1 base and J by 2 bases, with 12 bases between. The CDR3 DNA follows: TGTGCCAGCAGCTTGACAGAGAGGTTAAACACTGAAGCTTTCTTT. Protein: CASSLTERLNTEAFF.

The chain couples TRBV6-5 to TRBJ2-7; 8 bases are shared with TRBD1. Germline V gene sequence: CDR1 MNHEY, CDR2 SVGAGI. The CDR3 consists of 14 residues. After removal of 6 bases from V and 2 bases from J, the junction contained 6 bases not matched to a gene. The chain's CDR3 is CASSRDRQAYEQYF. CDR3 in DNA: TGTGCCAGCAGCCGGGACAGGCAAGCCTACGAGCAGTACTTC.

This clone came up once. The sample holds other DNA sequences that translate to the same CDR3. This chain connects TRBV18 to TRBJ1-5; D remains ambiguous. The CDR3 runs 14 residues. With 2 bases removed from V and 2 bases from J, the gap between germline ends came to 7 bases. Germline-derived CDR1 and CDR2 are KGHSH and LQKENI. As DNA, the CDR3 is TGTGCCAGCTCACCAGGGGTAGGCAATCAGCCCCAGCATTTT. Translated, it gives CASSPGVGNQPQHF.

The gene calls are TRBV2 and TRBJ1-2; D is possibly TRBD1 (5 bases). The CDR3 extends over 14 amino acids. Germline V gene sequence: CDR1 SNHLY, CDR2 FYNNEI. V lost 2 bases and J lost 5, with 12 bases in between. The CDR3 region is CASSEQGLVYGYTF. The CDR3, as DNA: TGTGCCAGCAGTGAACAGGGTTTGGTATATGGCTACACCTTC.

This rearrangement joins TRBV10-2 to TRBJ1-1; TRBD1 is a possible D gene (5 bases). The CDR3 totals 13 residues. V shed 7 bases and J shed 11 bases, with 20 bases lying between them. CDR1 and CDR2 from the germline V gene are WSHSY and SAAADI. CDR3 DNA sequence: TGCGCCAGCACGGGGACTGCTGGGGCAGTTGCTTTCTTT. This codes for CASTGTAGAVAFF.

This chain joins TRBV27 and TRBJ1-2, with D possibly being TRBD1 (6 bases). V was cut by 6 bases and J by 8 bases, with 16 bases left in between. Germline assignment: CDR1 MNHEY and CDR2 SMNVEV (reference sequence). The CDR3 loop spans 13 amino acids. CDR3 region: CASRESGVGGYTF. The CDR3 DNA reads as TGTGCCAGCAGAGAGTCAGGGGTGGGGGGCTACACCTTC.

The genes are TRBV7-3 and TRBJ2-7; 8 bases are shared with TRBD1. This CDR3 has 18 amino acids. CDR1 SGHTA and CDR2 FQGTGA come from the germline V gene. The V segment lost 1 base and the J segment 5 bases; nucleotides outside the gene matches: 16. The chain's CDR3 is CASSLKAAGGAGIHEQYF. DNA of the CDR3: TGTGCCAGCAGCTTAAAGGCGGCAGGGGGCGCAGGAATCCACGAGCAGTACTTC.

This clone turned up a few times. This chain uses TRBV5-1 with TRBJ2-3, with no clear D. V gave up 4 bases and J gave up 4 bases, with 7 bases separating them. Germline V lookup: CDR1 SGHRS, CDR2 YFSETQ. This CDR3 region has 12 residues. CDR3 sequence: CASSRSADTQYF. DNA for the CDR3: TGCGCCAGCAGCAGGTCGGCAGATACGCAGTATTTT.

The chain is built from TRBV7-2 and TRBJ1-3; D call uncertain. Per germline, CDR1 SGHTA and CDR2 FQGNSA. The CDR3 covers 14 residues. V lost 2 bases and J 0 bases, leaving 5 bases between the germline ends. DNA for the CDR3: TGTGCCAGCAGCTTAACCATCTCTGGAAACACCATATATTTT. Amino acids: CASSLTISGNTIYF.

The chain's CDR3 is CASSSLGEQFF. The DNA of the CDR3 is TGTGCCAGCAGCTCCCTAGGAGAGCAGTTCTTC. The J gene is TRBJ2-1, the V gene TRBV11-3, with D uncertain. Trimming cost V 4 bases and J 10 bases, with 8 bases left between them. Germline V lookup: CDR1 SGHNT, CDR2 YENEEA. The length of the CDR3 is 11 residues.